The 21 T cell receptor beta chains below come from one sample, sequenced in a study of CD8+CD57+ T cells in acquired aplastic anemia. For CDR3 and TCR beta VDJ profiling, genomic DNA was the template used. A single record per CDR3 protein comes from TCRdb applying MiXCR to the reads. The sample has around 51,000 distinct CDR3 sequences; about three quarters are singletons. Material for sequencing was sorted CD4+, CD8+, or CD8+CD57+ T cells (not recorded which) from PBMCs. These receptors came from a human donor in good health, serving as a control.

The J gene is TRBJ2-7, the V gene TRBV19; D is undetermined. V lost 9 bases and J lost 0, with 6 bases in between. Germline V gene sequence: CDR1 LNHDA, CDR2 SQIVND (reference sequence). The CDR3 extends over 11 amino acids. In nucleotides, the CDR3 is TGTGCCAGCAGGAGCTCCTACGAGCAGTACTTC. It encodes CASRSSYEQYF.

The chain carries TRBV19 and TRBJ2-7; TRBD1 aligns across 10 bases. Trimming at V came to 4 bases and at J to 4 bases, leaving 7 bases not matched to a gene. The germline V gene encodes CDR1 LNHDA and CDR2 SQIVND (reference sequence). The CDR3 is 15 amino acids. The CDR3, as DNA: TGTGCCAGTAGTACCTGGGACAGGGGAACGTACGAGCAGTACTTC. The encoded protein is CASSTWDRGTYEQYF.

The CDR3 DNA follows: TGCAGTGCTAGAGAAGGGGAAGGACCCCAGCATTTT. Its translation is CSAREGEGPQHF. The chain links TRBV20-1 to TRBJ1-5; possibly TRBD1 for D (5 bases). CDR1 DFQATT and CDR2 SNEGSKA come from the germline V gene (reference sequence). The CDR3 extends over 12 amino acids. The germline V and J ends were trimmed by 0 bases and 10 bases, with 10 bases remaining between them.

This chain connects TRBV5-1 to TRBJ2-7; D call uncertain. Germline values: CDR1 SGHRS, CDR2 YFSETQ. Trimming removed 4 bases from V and 2 bases from J, with 16 bases in between. This CDR3 region has 15 residues. CDR3 region: CASSPVRTVPYEQYF. The CDR3 DNA sequence: TGCGCCAGCAGCCCCGTGAGGACGGTCCCCTACGAGCAGTACTTC.

This chain connects TRBV7-2 to TRBJ1-1; TRBD1 matches at 7 bases. Germline V CDR1 and CDR2: SGHTA, FQGNSA. The junction had 13 bases not matched to a gene; V was cut back by 4 bases and J by 2 bases. The CDR3 is 17 residues long. The CDR3 region is CASSSGSLDRVNTEAFF. In DNA, the CDR3 is TGTGCCAGCAGCTCGGGTTCCCTCGACAGGGTAAACACTGAAGCTTTCTTT.

This clonotype has at least ten counts. The chain employs TRBV20-1 and TRBJ2-5; D might be TRBD2 (7 bases). The CDR3 is 15 amino acids. The V end lost 6 bases, the J end lost 4 bases, and 21 bases lay between the germline ends. Germline V gives CDR1 DFQATT, CDR2 SNEGSKA (reference sequence). The CDR3 DNA follows: TGCAGTGCCAACGAAGGGGGGGGAGGGGCAGAGACCCAGTACTTC. It yields the protein CSANEGGGGAETQYF.

The chain couples TRBV19 to TRBJ1-6, with a possible D match to TRBD1 (6 bases). V gave up 6 bases and J gave up 2 bases, with 8 bases separating them. Germline V gene sequence: CDR1 LNHDA, CDR2 SQIVND (reference sequence). The CDR3 covers 14 residues. In nucleotides, the CDR3 is TGTGCCAGTAGGGGGGGCGCCTATAATTCACCCCTCCACTTT. Its protein is CASRGGAYNSPLHF.

This rearrangement joins TRBV19 to TRBJ2-5, with D possibly being TRBD1 (5 bases). The germline V gene encodes CDR1 LNHDA and CDR2 SQIVND (reference sequence). The CDR3 has 15 residues. The V end lost 3 bases, the J end lost 5 bases, and 16 bases lay between the germline ends. The DNA of the CDR3 is TGTGCCAGTAGTATCGGCAGGGTTGAGCTGGAGACCCAGTACTTC. Translating it yields CASSIGRVELETQYF.

This clonotype was seen a few times. The V and J genes are TRBV10-1 and TRBJ1-2; 7 nucleotides line up with TRBD1. This CDR3 contains 15 residues. Per germline, CDR1 WNHNN and CDR2 SYGVQD (reference sequence). V was clipped by 8 bases and J by 3 bases; unmatched bases: 12. Here the CDR3 reads CASLDPRQGYYGYTF. In nucleotides, the CDR3 is TGCGCCAGCCTTGACCCTAGACAGGGCTACTATGGCTACACCTTC.

The V and J genes are TRBV29-1 and TRBJ1-2, with 11 bases aligning to TRBD1. The V gene end was trimmed by 7 bases and the J gene end by 5 bases; junction bases not matched to a gene: 6. The germline CDR1 and CDR2 sequences are SQVTM and ANQGSEA. The CDR3 consists of 13 residues. The CDR3 region has the DNA TGCAGCGCCGTGGGACAGGGGGAATATGGCTACACCTTC. Amino acid sequence: CSAVGQGEYGYTF.

V and J are TRBV7-9 and TRBJ2-7; D gene ambiguous. Trimming took 8 bases from V and 3 from J, leaving 11 bases between them. This CDR3 is 12 amino acids long. The germline V gene encodes CDR1 SEHNR and CDR2 FQNEAQ (reference sequence). The chain's CDR3 is CASGDTDYEQYF. Here the CDR3 DNA reads TGTGCCAGCGGGGATACGGACTACGAGCAGTACTTC.

The chain joins TRBV29-1 to TRBJ2-7, with D perhaps matching TRBD2 (6 bases). V lost 7 bases, J lost 2 bases, and 15 bases lay in between. This CDR3 spans 13 amino acids. Germline lookup yields CDR1 SQVTM and CDR2 ANQGSEA. The CDR3 DNA reads TGCAGCGGGAGGGGTATAGACGCCTACGAGCAGTACTTC. Translated: CSGRGIDAYEQYF.

The chain employs TRBV2 and TRBJ2-7; 7 bases line up with TRBD2. This CDR3 spans 14 amino acids. The V gene's germline CDR1 is SNHLY and CDR2 FYNNEI. V gave up 1 base and J gave up 6 bases; unmatched junction bases: 6. The CDR3 DNA reads TGTGCCAGCAGTGAAGGGGGCGGGGGATCCGAGCAGTACTTC. As protein: CASSEGGGGSEQYF.

This clonotype occurred many times. The CDR3: CASTRDRGSRETQYF. DNA of the CDR3: TGTGCCAGTACCAGGGACAGGGGTTCTCGGGAGACCCAGTACTTC. The chain joins TRBV19 to TRBJ2-5; TRBD1 agrees at 10 bases. V dropped 7 bases and J dropped 5; count of bases not matched to a gene: 10. The CDR3 is made up of 15 amino acids. The V gene's germline CDR1 is LNHDA and CDR2 SQIVND (reference sequence).

This clonotype was detected only once. The chain links TRBV20-1 to TRBJ2-2, with D uncertain. CDR1 is DFQATT and CDR2 is SNEGSKA in the germline V gene (reference sequence). The CDR3 extends over 11 amino acids. V lost 3 bases to trimming and J lost 9 bases, with 8 bases between them. CDR3 DNA sequence: TGCAGTGCTAGCAACTTGCGGGAGCTGTTTTTT. Translated: CSASNLRELFF.

This clonotype has a handful of counts. J is TRBJ1-1 and V is TRBV10-2; D might be TRBD1 (5 bases). Trimming stripped 3 bases from V and 8 bases from J, with 7 bases between. Germline V gene sequence: CDR1 WSHSY, CDR2 SAAADI. The CDR3 has 11 amino acids. The DNA for the CDR3 is TGCGCCAGCAGTGATGGGGCGGAAGCTTTCTTT. Translated, it gives CASSDGAEAFF.

V usage is TRBV2 and J usage is TRBJ2-7, with no clear D. Trimming shortened V by 6 bases and J by 2 bases, and 14 bases separated the two germline ends. This CDR3 has 14 residues. The germline V gene encodes CDR1 SNHLY and CDR2 FYNNEI. CDR3 nucleotide sequence: TGTGCCAGCAGCGATATCACCCCAACCTACGAGCAGTACTTC. Its translation: CASSDITPTYEQYF. The complete variable domain, with remaining parts taken from reference TRBV2 and TRBJ2-7, reads EPEVTQTPSHQVTQMGQEVILRCVPISNHLYFYWYRQILGQKVEFLVSFYNNEISEKSEIFDDQFSVERPDGSNFTLKIRSTKLEDSAMYFCASSDITPTYEQYFGPGTRLTVT.

The chain joins TRBV10-3 to TRBJ1-2; D is ambiguous. The V and J ends lost 6 bases and 4 bases respectively, with 12 bases between them. The CDR3 length is 13 residues. Germline lookup yields CDR1 ENHRY and CDR2 SYGVKD. CDR3 sequence (DNA): TGTGCCATCAGGCGGGAGGGTCCCTATGGCTACACCTTC. Amino acid sequence: CAIRREGPYGYTF.

The chain combines TRBV2 with TRBJ1-1; tentatively, D is TRBD1 (5 bases). The CDR3 spans 13 residues. Germline V gene sequence: CDR1 SNHLY, CDR2 FYNNEI. Trimming shortened V by 4 bases and J by 4 bases, and 10 bases separated the two germline ends. The CDR3 bases are TGTGCCAGCAGTGTGGAACAGGCCACTGAAGCTTTCTTT. This encodes CASSVEQATEAFF. The full variable domain, completed using reference TRBV2 and TRBJ1-1, is EPEVTQTPSHQVTQMGQEVILRCVPISNHLYFYWYRQILGQKVEFLVSFYNNEISEKSEIFDDQFSVERPDGSNFTLKIRSTKLEDSAMYFCASSVEQATEAFFGQGTRLTVV.

By share, this clonotype counts as medium-sized (0.01 to 0.1%). The V gene is TRBV2, the J gene TRBJ2-5, with D possibly being TRBD1 (6 bases). The V end was cut by 3 bases, the J end by 2 bases, with 10 bases between. CDR1 is SNHLY, CDR2 FYNNEI, per germline. This CDR3 has 14 residues. CDR3 DNA sequence: TGTGCCAGCAGTGATACAGGGATACAAGAGACCCAGTACTTC. Protein product: CASSDTGIQETQYF.

The CDR3 nucleotides are TGTGCCAGCAGTGGGGGGGCCTACGAGCAGTACTTC. Its protein product is CASSGGAYEQYF. This rearrangement joins TRBV25-1 to TRBJ2-7, with D maybe TRBD2 (6 bases). The length of the CDR3 is 12 residues. Deletions cut 4 bases from V and 2 bases from J, with 6 bases between. Germline V gene sequence: CDR1 MGHDK, CDR2 SYGVNS.